This record looks at one TCR beta chain sequence and its context. Antigen specificity is unknown. The data stem from a study of T cell responses to AZD1222 COVID-19 vaccine. Data came from immunoSEQ multiplex PCR; TCRdb stores just in-frame clones and leaves some out. The sample carries 70,000 or so clones, about three quarters recorded once. Whole-study findings and limits: A rise in Spike-specific TCR breadth and depth followed two AZD1222 doses. Donors in the cohort were predominantly white British and more often female, and clonal diversity was possibly underestimated. The study reported that nearly half of spike-specific TCRs target unmutated variant regions.

The TCR comes from an adult in good health. The sample was peripheral blood, taken on day 0 of AZD1222 vaccination.

The chain's CDR3 is CASSEGWSGASSYNEQFF. DNA of the CDR3: TGTGCCAGCAGTGAAGGGTGGAGTGGAGCGAGCTCCTACAATGAGCAGTTCTTC. The V and J genes are TRBV2 and TRBJ2-1; D is uncertain. The CDR3 is 18 residues long. The V gene's germline CDR1 is SNHLY and CDR2 FYNNEI. The germline V and J ends were trimmed by 1 base and 0 bases, with 16 bases remaining between them.